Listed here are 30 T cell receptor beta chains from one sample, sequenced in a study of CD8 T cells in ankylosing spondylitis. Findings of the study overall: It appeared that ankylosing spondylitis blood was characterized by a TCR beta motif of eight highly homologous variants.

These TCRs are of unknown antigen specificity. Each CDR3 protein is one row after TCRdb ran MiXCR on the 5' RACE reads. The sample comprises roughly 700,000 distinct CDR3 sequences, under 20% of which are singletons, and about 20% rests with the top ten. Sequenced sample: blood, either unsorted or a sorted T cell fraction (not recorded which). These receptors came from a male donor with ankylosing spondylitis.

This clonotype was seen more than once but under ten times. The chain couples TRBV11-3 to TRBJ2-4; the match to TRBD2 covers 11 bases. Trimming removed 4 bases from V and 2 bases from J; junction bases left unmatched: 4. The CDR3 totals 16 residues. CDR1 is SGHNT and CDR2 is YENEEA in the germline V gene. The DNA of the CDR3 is TGTGCCAGCAGCTCATTAGCGGGGGGGACCAAAAACATTCAGTACTTC. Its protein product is CASSSLAGGTKNIQYF.

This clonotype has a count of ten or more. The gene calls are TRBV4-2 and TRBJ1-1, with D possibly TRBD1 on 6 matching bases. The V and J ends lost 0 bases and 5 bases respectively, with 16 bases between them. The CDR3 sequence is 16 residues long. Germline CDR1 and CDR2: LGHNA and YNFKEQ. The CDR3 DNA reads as TGTGCCAGCAGCCAAGATCCGGGGGCAAGAGGTACTGAAGCTTTCTTT. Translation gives CASSQDPGARGTEAFF.

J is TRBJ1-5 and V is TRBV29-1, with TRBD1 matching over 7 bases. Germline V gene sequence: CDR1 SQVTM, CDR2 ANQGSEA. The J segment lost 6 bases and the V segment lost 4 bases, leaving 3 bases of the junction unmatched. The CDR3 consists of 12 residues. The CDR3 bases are TGCAGCGTTGGGGCAGGGGGTCAGCCCCAGCATTTT. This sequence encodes CSVGAGGQPQHF.

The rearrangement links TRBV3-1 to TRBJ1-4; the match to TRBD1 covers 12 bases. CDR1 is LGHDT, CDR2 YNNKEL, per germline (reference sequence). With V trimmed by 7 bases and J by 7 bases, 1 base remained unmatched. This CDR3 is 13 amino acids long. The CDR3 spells CASKGQGAEKLFF. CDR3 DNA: TGTGCCAGCAAGGGACAGGGGGCTGAAAAACTGTTTTTT.

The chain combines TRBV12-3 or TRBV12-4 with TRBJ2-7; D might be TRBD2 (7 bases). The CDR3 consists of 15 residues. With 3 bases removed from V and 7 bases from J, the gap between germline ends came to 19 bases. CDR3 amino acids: CASSLEAGGHQEQYF. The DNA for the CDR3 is TGTGCCAGCAGTTTGGAGGCCGGGGGGCATCAGGAGCAGTACTTC.

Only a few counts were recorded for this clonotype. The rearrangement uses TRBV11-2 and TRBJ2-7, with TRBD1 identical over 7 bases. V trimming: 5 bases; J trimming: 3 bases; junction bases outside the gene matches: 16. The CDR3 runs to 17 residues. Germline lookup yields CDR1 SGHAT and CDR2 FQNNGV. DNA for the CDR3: TGTGCCAGCAGCAGCCTACAGGGGTCAAGGTACAACTACGAGCAGTACTTC. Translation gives CASSSLQGSRYNYEQYF.

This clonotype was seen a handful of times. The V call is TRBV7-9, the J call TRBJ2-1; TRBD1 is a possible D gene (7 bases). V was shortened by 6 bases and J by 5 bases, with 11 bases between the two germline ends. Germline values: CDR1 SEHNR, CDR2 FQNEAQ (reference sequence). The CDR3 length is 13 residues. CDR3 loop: CASRRDSNNEQFF. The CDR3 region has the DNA TGTGCCAGCAGGCGGGACAGTAACAATGAGCAGTTCTTC.

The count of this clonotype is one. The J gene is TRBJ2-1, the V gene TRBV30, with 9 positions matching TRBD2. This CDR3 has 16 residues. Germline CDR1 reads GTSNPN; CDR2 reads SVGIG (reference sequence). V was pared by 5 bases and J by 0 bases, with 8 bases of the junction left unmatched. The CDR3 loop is CAWRGPLAGSYNEQFF. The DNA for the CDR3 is TGTGCCTGGCGAGGTCCACTAGCGGGCTCCTACAATGAGCAGTTCTTC.

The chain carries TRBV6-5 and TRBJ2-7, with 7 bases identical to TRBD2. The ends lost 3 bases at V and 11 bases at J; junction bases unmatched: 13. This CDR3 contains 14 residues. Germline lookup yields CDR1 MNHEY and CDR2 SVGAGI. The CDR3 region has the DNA TGTGCCAGCAGTTATCAAAAGGACCGGGGGGTGGAGTACTTC. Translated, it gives CASSYQKDRGVEYF.

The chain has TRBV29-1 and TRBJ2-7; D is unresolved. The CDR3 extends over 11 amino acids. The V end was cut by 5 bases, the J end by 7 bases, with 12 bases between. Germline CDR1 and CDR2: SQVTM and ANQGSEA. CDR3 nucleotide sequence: TGCAGCGTTTTCTTGGTTGGAGAGCAGTACTTC. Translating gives CSVFLVGEQYF.

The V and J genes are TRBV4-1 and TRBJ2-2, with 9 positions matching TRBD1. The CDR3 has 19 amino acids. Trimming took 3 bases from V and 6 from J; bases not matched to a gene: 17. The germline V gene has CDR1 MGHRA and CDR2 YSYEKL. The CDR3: CASSHPAGTGKRGAGELFF. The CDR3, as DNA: TGCGCCAGCAGCCACCCAGCCGGGACAGGGAAAAGAGGGGCCGGGGAGCTGTTTTTT.

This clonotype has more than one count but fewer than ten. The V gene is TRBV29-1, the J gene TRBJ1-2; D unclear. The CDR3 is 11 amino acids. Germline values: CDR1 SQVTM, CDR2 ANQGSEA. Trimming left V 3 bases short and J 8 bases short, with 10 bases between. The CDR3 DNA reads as TGCAGCGTTGACAGCATCTGGGGCTACACCTTC. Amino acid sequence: CSVDSIWGYTF.

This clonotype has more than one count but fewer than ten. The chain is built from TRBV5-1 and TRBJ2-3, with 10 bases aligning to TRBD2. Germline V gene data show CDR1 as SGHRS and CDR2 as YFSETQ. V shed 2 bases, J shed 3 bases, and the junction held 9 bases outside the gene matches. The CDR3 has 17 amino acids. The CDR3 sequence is CASSFTSGTGTTDTQYF. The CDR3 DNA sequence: TGCGCCAGCAGCTTCACTAGCGGGACCGGGACGACAGATACGCAGTATTTT.

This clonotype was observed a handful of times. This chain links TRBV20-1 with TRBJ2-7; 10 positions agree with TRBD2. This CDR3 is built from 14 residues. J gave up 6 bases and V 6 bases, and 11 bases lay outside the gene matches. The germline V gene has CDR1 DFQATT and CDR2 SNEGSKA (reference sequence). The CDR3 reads CSAAIPGLASEQYF. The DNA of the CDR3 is TGCAGTGCCGCAATACCGGGACTAGCGAGCGAGCAGTACTTC.

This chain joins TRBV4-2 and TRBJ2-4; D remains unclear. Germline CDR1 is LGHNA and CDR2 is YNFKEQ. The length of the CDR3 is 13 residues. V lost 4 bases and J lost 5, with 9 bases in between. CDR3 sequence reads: CASSLFSENIQYF. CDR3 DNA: TGTGCCAGCAGCCTTTTTTCGGAAAACATTCAGTACTTC.

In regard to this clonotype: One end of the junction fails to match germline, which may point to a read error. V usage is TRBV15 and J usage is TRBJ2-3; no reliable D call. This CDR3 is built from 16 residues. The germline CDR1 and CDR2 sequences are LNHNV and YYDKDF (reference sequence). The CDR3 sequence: CATSRVSAESTVTQYF. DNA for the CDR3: TGTGCCACCAGCAGAGTGTCGGCGGAAAGCACAGTTACGCAGTATTTT.

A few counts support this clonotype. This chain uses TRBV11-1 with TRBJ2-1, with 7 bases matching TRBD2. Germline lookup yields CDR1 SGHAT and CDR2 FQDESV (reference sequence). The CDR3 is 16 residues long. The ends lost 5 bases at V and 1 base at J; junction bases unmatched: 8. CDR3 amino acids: CASSHRTSRSYNEQFF. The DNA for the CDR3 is TGTGCCAGCAGCCACAGGACTAGTCGGTCCTACAATGAGCAGTTCTTC.

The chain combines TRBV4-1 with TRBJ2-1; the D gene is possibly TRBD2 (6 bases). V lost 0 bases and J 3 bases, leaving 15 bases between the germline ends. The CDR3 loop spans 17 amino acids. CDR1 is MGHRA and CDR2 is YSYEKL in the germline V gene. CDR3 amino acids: CASSQDETGESYNEQFF. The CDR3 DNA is TGCGCCAGCAGCCAAGATGAAACGGGGGAAAGCTACAATGAGCAGTTCTTC.

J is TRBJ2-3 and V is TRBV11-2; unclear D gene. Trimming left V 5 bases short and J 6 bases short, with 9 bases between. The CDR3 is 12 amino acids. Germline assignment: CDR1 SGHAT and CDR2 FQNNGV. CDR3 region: CASSVSFDTQYF. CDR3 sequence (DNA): TGTGCCAGCAGCGTATCTTTTGATACGCAGTATTTT.

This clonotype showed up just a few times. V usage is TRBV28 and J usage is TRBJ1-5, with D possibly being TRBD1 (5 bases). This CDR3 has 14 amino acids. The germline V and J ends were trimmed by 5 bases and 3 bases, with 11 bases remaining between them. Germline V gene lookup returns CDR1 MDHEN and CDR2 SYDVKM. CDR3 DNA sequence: TGTGCCAGCAGTCCCGACAGACCCAATCAGCCCCAGCATTTT. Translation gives CASSPDRPNQPQHF.

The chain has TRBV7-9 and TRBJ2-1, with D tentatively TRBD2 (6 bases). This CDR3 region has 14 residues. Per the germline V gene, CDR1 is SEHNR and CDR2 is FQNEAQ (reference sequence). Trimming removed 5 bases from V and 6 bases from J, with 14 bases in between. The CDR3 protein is CASSPLDYSNEQFF. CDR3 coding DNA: TGTGCCAGCAGCCCCCTGGACTACTCCAATGAGCAGTTCTTC.

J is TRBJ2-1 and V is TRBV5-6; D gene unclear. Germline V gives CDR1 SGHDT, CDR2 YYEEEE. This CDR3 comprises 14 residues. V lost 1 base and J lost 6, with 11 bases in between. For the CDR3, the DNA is TGTGCCAGCAGCTTGTTTCAGTCGGGCAATGAGCAGTTCTTC. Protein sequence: CASSLFQSGNEQFF.

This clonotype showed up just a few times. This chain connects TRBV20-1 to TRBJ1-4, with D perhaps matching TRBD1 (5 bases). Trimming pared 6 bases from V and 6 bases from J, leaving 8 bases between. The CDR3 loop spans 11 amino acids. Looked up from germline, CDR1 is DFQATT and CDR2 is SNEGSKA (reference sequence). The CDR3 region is CSAPGDEKLFF. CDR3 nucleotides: TGCAGTGCCCCGGGGGATGAAAAACTGTTTTTT.

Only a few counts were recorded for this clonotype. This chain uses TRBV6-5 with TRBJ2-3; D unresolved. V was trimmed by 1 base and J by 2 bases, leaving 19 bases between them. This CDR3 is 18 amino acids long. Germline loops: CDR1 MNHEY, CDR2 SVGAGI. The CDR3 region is CASSYWAVGLKNTDTQYF. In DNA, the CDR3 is TGTGCCAGCAGTTACTGGGCAGTTGGCCTAAAGAACACAGATACGCAGTATTTT.

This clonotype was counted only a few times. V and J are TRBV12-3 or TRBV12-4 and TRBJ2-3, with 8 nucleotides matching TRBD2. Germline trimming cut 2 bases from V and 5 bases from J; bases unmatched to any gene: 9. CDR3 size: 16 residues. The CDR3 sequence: CASSLLAGGLVDTQYF. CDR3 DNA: TGTGCCAGCAGTTTACTGGCGGGGGGACTTGTAGATACGCAGTATTTT.

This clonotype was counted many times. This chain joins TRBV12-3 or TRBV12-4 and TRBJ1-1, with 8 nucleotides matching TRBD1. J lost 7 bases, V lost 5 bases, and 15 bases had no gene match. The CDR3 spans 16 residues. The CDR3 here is CASSPGQGRATVEAFF. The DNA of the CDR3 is TGTGCCAGCAGTCCCGGACAGGGAAGGGCTACCGTTGAAGCTTTCTTT.

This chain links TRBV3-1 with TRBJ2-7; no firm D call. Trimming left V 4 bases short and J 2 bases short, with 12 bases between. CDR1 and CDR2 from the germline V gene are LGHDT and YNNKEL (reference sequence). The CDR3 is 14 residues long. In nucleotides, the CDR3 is TGTGCCAGCAGCCTAACCGGTCTGCCCTACGAGCAGTACTTC. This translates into CASSLTGLPYEQYF.

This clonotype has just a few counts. The CDR3 spells CASSLRTSEETQYF. CDR3 sequence (DNA): TGTGCCAGCAGCTTACGGACTAGCGAAGAGACCCAGTACTTC. The chain is built from TRBV6-5 and TRBJ2-5, with 9 bases lining up with TRBD2. The CDR3 spans 14 residues. The V gene's germline CDR1 is MNHEY and CDR2 SVGAGI. After removal of 6 bases from V and 3 bases from J, the junction contained 5 bases not matched to a gene.

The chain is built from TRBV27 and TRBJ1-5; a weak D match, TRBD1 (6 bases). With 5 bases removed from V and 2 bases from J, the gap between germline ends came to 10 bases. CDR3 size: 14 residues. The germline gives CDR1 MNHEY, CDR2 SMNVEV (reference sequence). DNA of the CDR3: TGTGCCAGCAGTACAGGGTTCCGCAATCAGCCCCAGCATTTT. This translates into CASSTGFRNQPQHF.

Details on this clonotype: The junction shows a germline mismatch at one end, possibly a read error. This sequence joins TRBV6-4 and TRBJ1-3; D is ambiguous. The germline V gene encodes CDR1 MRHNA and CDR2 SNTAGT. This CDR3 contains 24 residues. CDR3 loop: CASSELDGSSHSWDKEFSGNTIYF. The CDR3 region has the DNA TGCGCCAGCAGTGAACTCGACGGATCCAGTCACAGCTGGGATAAGGAGTTCTCTGGAAACACCATATATTTT.